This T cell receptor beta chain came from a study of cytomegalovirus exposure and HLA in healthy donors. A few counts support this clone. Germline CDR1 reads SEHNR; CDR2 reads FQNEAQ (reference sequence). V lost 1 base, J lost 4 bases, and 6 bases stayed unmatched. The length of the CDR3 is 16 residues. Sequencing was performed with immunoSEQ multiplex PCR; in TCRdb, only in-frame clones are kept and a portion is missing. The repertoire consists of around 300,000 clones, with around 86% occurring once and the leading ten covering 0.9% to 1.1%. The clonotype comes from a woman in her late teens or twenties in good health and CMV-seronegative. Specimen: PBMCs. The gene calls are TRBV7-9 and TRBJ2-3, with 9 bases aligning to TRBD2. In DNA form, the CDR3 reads TGTGCCAGCAGCTTAGGGGTAGCGGGAGAATCAGATACGCAGTATTTT. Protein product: CASSLGVAGESDTQYF.